The 19 T cell receptor beta chains presented below share a single source sample, sequenced in a study of beta chain features in type 1 diabetes (dated by TCRdb to the late 2010s). Libraries came from the immunoSEQ multiplex PCR assay. The entire amount of isolated RNA was reverse transcribed using the High Capacity cDNA Reverse Transcription Kit, so the sequenced TCRB transcripts were expressed ones. Not all clones reach the TCRdb copy of this immuneACCESS table, which keeps in-frame sequences only. Checked studies attribute under half of the gap to unresolved V genes and leave the rest unexplained. The sample table records fewer than 350,000 clones; 8% of these occur just once. Roughly 0.94% of the sample lies in the top ten. The sequenced sample consisted of central memory CD4+ T cells from blood. These receptors were taken from a woman between 18 and 30 years old in good health.

This clone appeared a few times. The V gene is TRBV7-9, the J gene TRBJ1-6; TRBD1 is a possible D gene (6 bases). Germline V CDR1 and CDR2: SEHNR, FQNEAQ (reference sequence). V was clipped by 5 bases and J by 6 bases, with 17 bases between them. CDR3 size: 16 residues. The CDR3 loop reads CASSHSDTGSNSPLHF. In DNA, the CDR3 is TGTGCCAGCAGCCATAGCGATACAGGGTCTAATTCACCCCTCCACTTT.

V and J are TRBV2 and TRBJ1-1, with D uncertain. The germline CDR1 and CDR2 sequences are SNHLY and FYNNEI. V lost 8 bases to trimming and J lost 0 bases, with 16 bases between them. The CDR3 has 15 residues. The CDR3 protein is CASSYSHPMNTEAFF. The CDR3 nucleotides are TGTGCCAGCTCCTATTCGCACCCTATGAACACTGAAGCTTTCTTT.

This chain links TRBV11-2 with TRBJ2-5, with 11 bases lining up with TRBD2. Germline lookup yields CDR1 SGHAT and CDR2 FQNNGV. With 5 bases clipped from V and 5 bases from J, the junction kept 10 bases outside the gene matches. There are 16 residues in the CDR3. CDR3 DNA: TGTGCCAGCAGCGCCTCTAGCGGGGGGACAACGGAGACCCAGTACTTC. Translation gives CASSASSGGTTETQYF.

This clone was seen at least ten times. The rearrangement links TRBV7-2 to TRBJ1-2; 11 bases align to TRBD1. CDR1 and CDR2 from the germline V gene are SGHTA and FQGNSA. The length of the CDR3 is 16 residues. The V and J ends lost 4 bases and 7 bases, in that order; junction bases with no gene match: 11. CDR3 loop: CASSWTGGPKGSGYTF. The DNA for the CDR3 is TGTGCCAGCAGCTGGACAGGGGGCCCGAAGGGGAGTGGCTACACCTTC.

The sample holds a few counts of this clone. The V call is TRBV28, the J call TRBJ2-5, with 10 positions matching TRBD2. The length of the CDR3 is 16 residues. The V gene's germline CDR1 is MDHEN and CDR2 SYDVKM. With 5 bases clipped from V and 3 bases from J, the junction kept 9 bases outside the gene matches. Here the CDR3 DNA reads TGTGCCAGCAGTCTCTCCCAGCGGGGGGGAAAAGAGACCCAGTACTTC. Translating it yields CASSLSQRGGKETQYF.

This clone has just a few counts. The chain links TRBV5-1 to TRBJ2-5; D unclear. Germline V gives CDR1 SGHRS, CDR2 YFSETQ. Trimming pared 4 bases from V and 5 bases from J, leaving 12 bases between. The CDR3 length is 13 residues. The CDR3 nucleotides are TGCGCCAGCAGCCAGACGTCCACGGAGACCCAGTACTTC. It specifies CASSQTSTETQYF. Filled out from reference TRBV5-1 and TRBJ2-5, the complete variable domain reads KAGVTQTPRYLIKTRGQQVTLSCSPISGHRSVSWYQQTPGQGLQFLFEYFSETQRNKGNFPGRFSGRQFSNSRSEMNVSTLELGDSALYLCASSQTSTETQYFGPGTRLLVL.

The gene calls are TRBV7-9 and TRBJ1-1, with a possible D match to TRBD1 (5 bases). The V and J ends lost 1 base and 0 bases respectively, with 9 bases between them. The CDR3 covers 15 residues. Germline V gene sequence: CDR1 SEHNR, CDR2 FQNEAQ (reference sequence). The CDR3 sequence is CASSLVAGMNTEAFF. The CDR3 nucleotides read TGTGCCAGCAGCTTAGTTGCAGGGATGAACACTGAAGCTTTCTTT.

This clone has more than one count but fewer than ten. The J gene is TRBJ2-3, the V gene TRBV2, with 9 bases that match TRBD1. The CDR3 length is 14 residues. The germline V gene encodes CDR1 SNHLY and CDR2 FYNNEI. Unmatched junction bases numbered 7, after V lost 6 bases and J lost 6 bases. CDR3 protein: CASSLTGGKDTQYF. Here the CDR3 DNA reads TGTGCCAGCAGCTTGACAGGGGGAAAGGATACGCAGTATTTT.

Only a few counts were recorded for this clone. This sequence joins TRBV12-2 and TRBJ2-7; the DNA was not used to check the table's D call, TRBD2. TRBV12-2 is marked as a pseudogene. This CDR3 is built from 16 residues. CDR3 coding DNA: TGTGCAAGTCGCATCGCGACTCGTTCTATAACCTACGAGCAGTACTTC. Translating gives CASRIATRSITYEQYF.

This clone was seen at least ten times. The V and J genes are TRBV30 and TRBJ2-7, with D perhaps matching TRBD2 (6 bases). The CDR3 contains 15 residues. The ends were cut back, 3 bases at V and 7 bases at J, with 22 bases in the middle. From germline, CDR1 is GTSNPN and CDR2 SVGIG (reference sequence). CDR3 in amino acids: CAWSHGGTLVREQYF. CDR3 DNA: TGTGCCTGGAGCCACGGCGGGACTCTGGTTAGGGAGCAGTACTTC.

The gene calls are TRBV9 and TRBJ1-2; D call uncertain. The V end was cut by 3 bases, the J end by 5 bases, with 17 bases between. Germline V gives CDR1 SGDLS, CDR2 YYNGEE. The length of the CDR3 is 15 residues. The chain's CDR3 is CASSEWLSVEYGYTF. CDR3 sequence (DNA): TGTGCCAGCAGCGAATGGTTATCCGTCGAGTATGGCTACACCTTC.

V gene TRBV5-6 combines with J gene TRBJ1-3; D gene ambiguous. Trimming removed 0 bases from V and 2 bases from J, with 15 bases in between. This CDR3 region has 17 residues. Germline V gives CDR1 SGHDT, CDR2 YYEEEE. The CDR3 loop reads CASSLGPTISAGNTIYF. CDR3 DNA sequence: TGTGCCAGCAGCTTGGGACCGACAATATCTGCTGGAAACACCATATATTTT.

This clone was seen more than once but under ten times. This chain uses TRBV7-8 with TRBJ2-2, with no clear D. CDR1 and CDR2 (germline): SGHVS, FQNEAQ. V lost 5 bases to trimming and J lost 4 bases, with 8 bases between them. This CDR3 contains 13 residues. CDR3 nucleotide sequence: TGTGCCAGCAGCCTACGCGGCACCGGGGAGCTGTTTTTT. It codes for CASSLRGTGELFF.

This clone was counted ten times or more. V and J are TRBV7-2 and TRBJ2-7; unclear D gene. Germline assignment: CDR1 SGHTA and CDR2 FQGNSA. The ends were cut back, 4 bases at V and 3 bases at J, with 4 bases in the middle. This CDR3 spans 11 amino acids. This CDR3 reads CASSSLYEQYF. CDR3 nucleotides: TGTGCCAGCAGCTCCCTCTACGAGCAGTACTTC.

This clone came up a few times. The chain carries TRBV11-2 and TRBJ2-7; D is perhaps TRBD2 (5 bases). This CDR3 comprises 13 residues. CDR1 and CDR2 from the germline V gene are SGHAT and FQNNGV. Trimming took off 1 base at V and 2 bases at J, with 6 bases between the two ends. DNA of the CDR3: TGTGCCAGCAGCTTAGCCGGGACCTACGAGCAGTACGTC. It is translated as CASSLAGTYEQYV.

The chain carries TRBV15 and TRBJ1-5; a weak D match, TRBD1 (5 bases). Germline V CDR1 and CDR2: LNHNV, YYDKDF (reference sequence). Trimming removed 3 bases at V and 2 bases at J, with 17 bases between. The CDR3 loop spans 17 amino acids. The CDR3 DNA reads as TGTGCCACCAGCAGGGTAAAGGGAACGGGGCGCAATCAGCCCCAGCATTTT. Protein: CATSRVKGTGRNQPQHF.

This clone was detected a few times. Within the sample, other DNA sequences also encode this same CDR3. The CDR3 region has the DNA TGCGCCAGCAGCTTGGGACAGCCGTACAATGAGCAGTTCTTC. Translation: CASSLGQPYNEQFF. The chain recombines TRBV5-1 with TRBJ2-1; D is perhaps TRBD1 (5 bases). The CDR3 extends over 14 amino acids. V was cut by 0 bases and J by 4 bases, with 8 bases left in between. Germline V gives CDR1 SGHRS, CDR2 YFSETQ.

The genes are TRBV14 and TRBJ1-6; D call uncertain. CDR1 and CDR2 (germline): SGHDN, FVKESK. Trimming took 4 bases from V and 2 from J, leaving 6 bases between them. The CDR3 totals 14 residues. The CDR3 here is CASSPGPYNSPLHF. CDR3 nucleotides: TGTGCCAGCAGCCCAGGCCCCTATAATTCACCCCTCCACTTT.

This clone was seen more than once but under ten times. The chain uses TRBV6-1 and TRBJ2-3, with 8 bases fitting TRBD2. The CDR3 is 14 amino acids. V shed 7 bases, J shed 0 bases, and the junction held 3 bases outside the gene matches. The germline V gene encodes CDR1 MNHNS and CDR2 SASEGT. In DNA form, the CDR3 reads TGTGCCAGCACCATAGCGGGAAGCACAGATACGCAGTATTTT. It translates to CASTIAGSTDTQYF.